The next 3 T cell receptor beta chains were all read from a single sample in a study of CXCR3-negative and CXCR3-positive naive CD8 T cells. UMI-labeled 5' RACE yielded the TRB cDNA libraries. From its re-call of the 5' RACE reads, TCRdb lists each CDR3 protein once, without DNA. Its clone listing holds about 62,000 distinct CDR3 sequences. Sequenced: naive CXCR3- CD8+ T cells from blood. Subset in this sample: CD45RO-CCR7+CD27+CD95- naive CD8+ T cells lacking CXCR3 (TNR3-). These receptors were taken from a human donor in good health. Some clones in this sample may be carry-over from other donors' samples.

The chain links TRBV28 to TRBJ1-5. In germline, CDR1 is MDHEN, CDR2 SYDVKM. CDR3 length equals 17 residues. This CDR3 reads CASSADSGRSSNQPQHF.

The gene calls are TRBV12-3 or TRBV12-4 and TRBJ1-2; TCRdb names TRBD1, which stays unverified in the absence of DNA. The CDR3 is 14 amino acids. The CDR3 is CASSFGRGDYGYTF.

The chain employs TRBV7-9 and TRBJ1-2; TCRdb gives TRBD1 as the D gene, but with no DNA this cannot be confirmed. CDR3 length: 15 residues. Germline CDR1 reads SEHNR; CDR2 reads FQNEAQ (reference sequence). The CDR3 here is CASSLAGQGSYGYTF.